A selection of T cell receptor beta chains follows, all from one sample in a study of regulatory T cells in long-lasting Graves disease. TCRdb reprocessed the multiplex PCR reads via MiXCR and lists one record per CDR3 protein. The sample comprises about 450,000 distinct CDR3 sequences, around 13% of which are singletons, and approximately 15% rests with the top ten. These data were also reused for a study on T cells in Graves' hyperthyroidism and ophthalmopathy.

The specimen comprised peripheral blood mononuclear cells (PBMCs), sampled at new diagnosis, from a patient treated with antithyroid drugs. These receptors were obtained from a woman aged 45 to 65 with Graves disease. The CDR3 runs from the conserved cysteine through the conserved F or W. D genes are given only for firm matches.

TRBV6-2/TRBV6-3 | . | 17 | CASRNGTRRPTTDTQYF
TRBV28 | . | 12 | CASNTEGLEQYF
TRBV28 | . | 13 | CASKQPGIDEQYF
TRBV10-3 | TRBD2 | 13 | CAIAREGLGEQFF
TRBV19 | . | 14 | CASISHGANEKLFF
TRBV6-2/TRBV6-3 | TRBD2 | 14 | CASSGLAKQETQYF
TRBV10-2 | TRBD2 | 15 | CASRAGTSTVGELFF
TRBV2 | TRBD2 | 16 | CASSGPLAGQYNEQFF
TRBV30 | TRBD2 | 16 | CAWKLLSGVPYTEQFF
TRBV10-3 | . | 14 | CAIQQGGNQETQYF
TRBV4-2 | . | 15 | CASSQEGWETYEQHF
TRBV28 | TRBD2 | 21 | CASTLYLGGTSGAIYNNEQFF
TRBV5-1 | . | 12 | CASSEHRNTQYF
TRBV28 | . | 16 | CASSLYGDYSNQPQHF
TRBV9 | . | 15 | CASSVRGSSTDTQYF
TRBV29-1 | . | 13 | CSVEAQGTDTQYF
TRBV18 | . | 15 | CASSPSTGEDQPQHF
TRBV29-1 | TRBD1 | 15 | CSVGDSGVDTGELFF
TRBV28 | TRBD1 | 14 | CASSAGTGTEKLFF
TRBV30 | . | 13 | CAWSMAEQSEAFF
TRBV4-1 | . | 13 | CASSQGGNQPQHF
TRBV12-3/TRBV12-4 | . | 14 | CASSQTGTVYGYTF
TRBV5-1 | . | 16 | CASSLQFVATNEKLFF
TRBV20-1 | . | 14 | CSAPDSSGANVLTF
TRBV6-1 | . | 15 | CASSVGAGASYEQCF
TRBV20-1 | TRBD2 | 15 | CSARGGVVGTGELFF
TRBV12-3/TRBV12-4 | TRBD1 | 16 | CASSSTLDRGYQPQHF
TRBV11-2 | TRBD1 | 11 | CASSIQGGAFF
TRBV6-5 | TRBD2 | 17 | CASSYSGLAGVRETQYF
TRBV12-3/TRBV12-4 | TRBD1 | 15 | CASSFLQGAGETQYF
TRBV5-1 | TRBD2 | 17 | CASSLGVLAGAYNEQFF
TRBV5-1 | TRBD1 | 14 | CASRPGTGIFEQYF
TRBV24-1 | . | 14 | CATIGTPWGEKLFF
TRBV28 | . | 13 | CASSSGQGGTQYF
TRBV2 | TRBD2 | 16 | CASSAGLAGPYNEQFF
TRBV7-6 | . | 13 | CASSFLGHYEQYF
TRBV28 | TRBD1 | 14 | CASDEQGADHEQYF
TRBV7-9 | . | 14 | CASSSSGGQAEQYF
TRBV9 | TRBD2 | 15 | CASSVAPREYNEQFF
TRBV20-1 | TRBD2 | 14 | CSASLAEGRHEQYF
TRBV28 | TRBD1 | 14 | CASTQQGYGEKLFF
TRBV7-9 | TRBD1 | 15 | CASRSDRGIADTQYF
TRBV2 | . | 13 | CASWGLNAGELFF
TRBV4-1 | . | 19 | CASSQDGGGRPATNEKLFF
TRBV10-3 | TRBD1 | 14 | CAIVSGQGTDTQYF
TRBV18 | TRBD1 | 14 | CASSPDRGDTEAFF
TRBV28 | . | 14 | CASSLFTQNTEAFF
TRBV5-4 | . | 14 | CASSLKGGGETQYF
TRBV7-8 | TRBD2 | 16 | CASSSAGLAGGETQYF
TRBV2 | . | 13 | CASSTGPYYGYTF
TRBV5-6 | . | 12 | CASSSPEAPQYF
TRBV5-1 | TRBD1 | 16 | CASSLEPGQGGETQYF
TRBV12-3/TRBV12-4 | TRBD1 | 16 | CASSLGDRGQAGELFF
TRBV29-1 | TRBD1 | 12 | CSYRTGEYGYTF
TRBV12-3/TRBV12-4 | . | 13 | CASSFSLANEQFF